This T cell receptor (beta chain) derives from a study of blood T cells in healthy people across ages. Primed by a sample-barcoded 5' primer and a J-beta primer mix, a second PCR proceeded for roughly 6 to 12 cycles. TCRdb independently ran MiXCR on the 5' RACE reads; one entry per CDR3 protein. The sample lists hundreds of thousands of distinct CDR3 sequences, 40% to 50% seen once, with around 30% in the top ten. The sample, approximately 10 milliliters of peripheral blood, was drawn from each donor. This CDR3 is built from 15 residues. J lost 11 bases, V lost 1 base, and 11 bases had no gene match. CDR1 and CDR2 (germline): SGHTA, FQGNSA. General study points: Researchers judged that diversity estimates from one million T cells fell short of true values. Nothing was known about donor CMV status, and this possibly confounded expanded clonotype changes.

This clonotype has only one observation. Its antigen is undetermined. This chain links TRBV7-2 with TRBJ2-1; 7 nucleotides agree with TRBD2. The source of this sequence is a man older than 75 in good health. The sample comprised blood. The CDR3 spells CASSLGRGASGQQFF. The CDR3 DNA is TGTGCCAGCAGCTTAGGCCGGGGAGCTAGCGGTCAGCAGTTCTTC.